This T cell receptor (beta chain) is from a study of blood T cell repertoires in COVID-19. Profiled with immunoSEQ multiplex PCR; TCRdb holds only in-frame clones, not every one. The table has around 120,000 clones, about 78% seen once. The CDR3 contains 17 residues. The junction had 8 bases not matched to a gene; V was cut back by 2 bases and J by 6 bases. Germline V gene data show CDR1 as LNHNV and CDR2 as YYDKDF (reference sequence). Sequencing used peripheral blood. This chain uses TRBV15 with TRBJ1-6; 9 nucleotides agree with TRBD1. This clonotype originated in a man in his 70s with acute or convalescent COVID-19. The CDR3 protein is CATSRFTGGNSNSPLHF. The CDR3 bases are TGTGCCACCAGCAGATTTACAGGGGGCAACAGTAATTCACCCCTCCACTTT.